A selection of T cell receptor beta chains follows, all from one sample in a study of T cell changes during pregnancy in multiple sclerosis. The assay was immunoSEQ multiplex PCR, and TCRdb's table has in-frame clones only and misses some. The sample records some 80,000 clones, around 94% being singletons. This specimen was CD4+ T cells from peripheral blood mononuclear cells, taken after pregnancy. Receptor source: a female donor with multiple sclerosis, enrolled in a pregnancy study. Each CDR3 is given with its conserved first and last residue. A D gene is named only where the DNA matches it firmly. Rows give clone size only sometimes, using once, few, many, or a class for an expanded clone.

TRBD1 TRBJ2-5 . TRBV28 TGTGCCAGCAGTGCCGCCGGGACAGGTGGAAAGACCCAGTACTTC CASSAAGTGGKTQYF
. TRBJ1-2 few TRBV14 TGTGCCAGCAGCCCCGGACAGCATCGTGGCTACACCTTC CASSPGQHRGYTF
. TRBJ2-4 . TRBV15 TGTGCCACCAGCACAGAACAAGACAGGACAAACATTCAGTACTTC CATSTEQDRTNIQYF
. TRBJ2-1 . TRBV2 TGTGCCAGCAGTAAAAGGGGAGAGCAGTTCTTC CASSKRGEQFF
TRBD1 TRBJ2-3 . TRBV4-2 TGTGCCAGCAGCCAGGAACAGGGGAGCACAGATACGCAGTATTTT CASSQEQGSTDTQYF
TRBD2 TRBJ2-7 . TRBV7-2 TGTGCCAGCAGCTTATTAGGACTAGCGAATACCTACGAGCAGTACTTC CASSLLGLANTYEQYF
. TRBJ2-7 . TRBV4-2 TGTGCCAGCAGCCAAGATTTGACAGAATCTTACGAGCAGTACTTC CASSQDLTESYEQYF
TRBD2 TRBJ2-3 . TRBV11-3 TGTGCCAGCAGCCAAGGACTAGCGGGAGCAGATACGCAGTATTTT CASSQGLAGADTQYF
TRBD1 TRBJ2-4 . TRBV19 TGTGCCAGTAGTATAGGAGGGACAGGGGGAAGCATTCAGTACTTC CASSIGGTGGSIQYF
. TRBJ2-1 once TRBV5-1 TGCGCCAGCAGCTTCGTGGGGGCCCAATACAATGAGCAGTTCTTC CASSFVGAQYNEQFF
. TRBJ2-7 . TRBV11-2 TGTGCCAGCAGGACTAGGTCGGACGAGCAGTACTTC CASRTRSDEQYF
TRBD1 TRBJ2-1 . TRBV28 TGTGCCAGCAGTAGACAGGGACACAATGAGCAGTTCTTC CASSRQGHNEQFF
. TRBJ1-5 many TRBV9 TGTGCCAGCAGCGTATTAACAGATTATAGCAATCAGCCCCAGCATTTT CASSVLTDYSNQPQHF